The clone carrying this TCR beta chain has just one count. Antigen: not known. The data stem from a study of somatic mutations in cytotoxic T cells in rheumatoid arthritis. Study-wide background: Among the T-cell populations stained with V beta antibodies, some were separated by flow sorting at nearly 100% purity, including V beta1+ cells whose TCRB was sequenced.

Findings of the study overall: A significant difference in CD8+ T-cell clonality was not found between rheumatoid arthritis patients and age-matched healthy controls.

The CDR3 has 14 amino acids. Germline V gene lookup returns CDR1 SGHTA and CDR2 FQGTGA. The V gene lost 0 bases and the J gene lost 1 base, with 5 bases spanning the gap. Researchers isolated CD4+ and CD8+ cells by positive magnetic bead selection and then checked their purity by flow cytometry. Methods used by the authors: The authors rarely found patient CD8+ clones larger than 1% matching published virus-specific TCRB sequences. Assay: immunoSEQ multiplex PCR; the TCRdb copy retains only in-frame clones and omits some. V, J and clone size were drawn from that table, and D and trimming were deduced from the DNA. In the table there are about 8,200 clones, more than 65% of which are singletons.

This clonotype was obtained from an adult with rheumatoid arthritis. The chain employs TRBV7-3 and TRBJ2-3; D is ambiguous. The sample taken for sequencing was CD8+ T cells sorted from blood. CDR3: CASSLTTGTDTQYF. For the CDR3, the DNA is TGTGCCAGCAGCTTAACAACAGGCACAGATACGCAGTATTTT.